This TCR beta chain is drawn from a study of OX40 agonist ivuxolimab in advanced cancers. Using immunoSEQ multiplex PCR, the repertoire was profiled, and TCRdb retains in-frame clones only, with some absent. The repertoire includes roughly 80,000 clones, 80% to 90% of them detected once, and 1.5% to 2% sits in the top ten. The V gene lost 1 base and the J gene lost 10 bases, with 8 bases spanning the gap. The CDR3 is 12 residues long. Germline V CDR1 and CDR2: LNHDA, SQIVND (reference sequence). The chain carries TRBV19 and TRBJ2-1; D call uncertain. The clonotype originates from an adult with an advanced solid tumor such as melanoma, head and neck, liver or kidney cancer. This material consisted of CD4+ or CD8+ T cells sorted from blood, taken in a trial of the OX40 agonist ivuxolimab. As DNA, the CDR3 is TGTGCCAGTAGTATAGGGGCTCGGGAGCAGTTCTTC. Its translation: CASSIGAREQFF.